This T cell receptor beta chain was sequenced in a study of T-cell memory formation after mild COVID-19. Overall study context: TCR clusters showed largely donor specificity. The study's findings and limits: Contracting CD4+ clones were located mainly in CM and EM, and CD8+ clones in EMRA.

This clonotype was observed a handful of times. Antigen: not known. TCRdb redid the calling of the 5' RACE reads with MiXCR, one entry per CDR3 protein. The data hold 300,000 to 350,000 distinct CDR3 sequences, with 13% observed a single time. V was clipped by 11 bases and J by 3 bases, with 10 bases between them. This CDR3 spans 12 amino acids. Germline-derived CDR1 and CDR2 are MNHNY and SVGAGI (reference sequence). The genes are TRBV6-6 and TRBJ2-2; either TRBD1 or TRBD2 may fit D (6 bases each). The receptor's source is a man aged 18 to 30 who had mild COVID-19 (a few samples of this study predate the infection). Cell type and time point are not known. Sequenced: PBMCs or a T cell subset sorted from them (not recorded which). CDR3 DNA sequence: TGTGCCTTTAGGGGGGACACCGGGGAGCTGTTTTTT. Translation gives CAFRGDTGELFF.